Below are 6 T cell receptor beta chains sequenced from a single sample in a study of T-cell memory formation after mild COVID-19. MiXCR was run by TCRdb on the 5' RACE reads, yielding one entry per CDR3 protein. This sample carries about 290,000 distinct CDR3 sequences, approximately 18% of them seen once, and the ten largest clones take roughly 24%. Sample: PBMCs or a T cell subset sorted from them (not recorded which). These receptors were collected from a man between 18 and 29 years old who had mild COVID-19 (a few samples of this study predate the infection). Cell type and time point are not known.

This clonotype was counted a few times. V is TRBV5-1 and J is TRBJ2-1, with TRBD1 as a possible D gene (6 bases). This CDR3 is built from 14 residues. Germline V CDR1 and CDR2: SGHRS, YFSETQ. The V gene lost 1 base and the J gene lost 7 bases, with 12 bases spanning the gap. CDR3: CASSLWGPGNEQFF. The DNA for the CDR3 is TGCGCCAGCAGCTTGTGGGGGCCAGGAAATGAGCAGTTCTTC. The whole variable domain, filled in from reference TRBV5-1 and TRBJ2-1, reads KAGVTQTPRYLIKTRGQQVTLSCSPISGHRSVSWYQQTPGQGLQFLFEYFSETQRNKGNFPGRFSGRQFSNSRSEMNVSTLELGDSALYLCASSLWGPGNEQFFGPGTRLTVL.

The gene calls are TRBV29-1 and TRBJ2-1; 12 bases line up with TRBD2. This CDR3 comprises 19 residues. Germline CDR1 SQVTM, CDR2 ANQGSEA. Trimming at V came to 3 bases and at J to 0 bases, leaving 12 bases not matched to a gene. The CDR3 DNA sequence: TGCAGCGTTGAGGTAGGACTAGCGGGGAAGTTCCCCTCCTACAATGAGCAGTTCTTC. Translated: CSVEVGLAGKFPSYNEQFF.

The J gene is TRBJ1-1, the V gene TRBV7-9; D is undetermined. The V end was cut by 4 bases, the J end by 5 bases, with 20 bases between. The germline gives CDR1 SEHNR, CDR2 FQNEAQ (reference sequence). The CDR3 has 16 amino acids. CDR3 sequence (DNA): TGTGCCAGCAGCTCTCACCAGGACCAGTGGGGAACTGAAGCTTTCTTT. It specifies CASSSHQDQWGTEAFF. Filled out from reference TRBV7-9 and TRBJ1-1, the complete variable domain reads DTGVSQNPRHKITKRGQNVTFRCDPISEHNRLYWYRQTLGQGPEFLTYFQNEAQLEKSRLLSDRFSAERPKGSFSTLEIQRTEQGDSAMYLCASSSHQDQWGTEAFFGQGTRLTVV.

This clonotype appeared a few times. The chain uses TRBV24-1 and TRBJ2-5, with D perhaps TRBD2 (5 bases). The CDR3 totals 14 residues. V lost 5 bases and J 4 bases, leaving 13 bases between the germline ends. Germline V lookup: CDR1 KGHDR, CDR2 SFDVKD. The CDR3 here is CATSAVGEGETQYF. CDR3 nucleotide sequence: TGTGCCACCAGTGCGGTAGGCGAGGGAGAGACCCAGTACTTC.

The rearrangement links TRBV30 to TRBJ2-5, with a tentative D call TRBD2 (6 bases). There are 13 residues in the CDR3. Trimming removed 5 bases at V and 4 bases at J, with 14 bases between. Germline CDR1 is GTSNPN and CDR2 is SVGIG (reference sequence). The CDR3 loop is CAWGGDRAETQYF. DNA for the CDR3: TGTGCCTGGGGAGGGGATCGTGCAGAGACCCAGTACTTC.

This chain uses TRBV15 with TRBJ2-3, with D possibly being TRBD1 (5 bases). V lost 0 bases, J lost 7 bases, and 17 bases lay in between. The germline CDR1 and CDR2 sequences are LNHNV and YYDKDF (reference sequence). CDR3 length: 16 residues. The CDR3 region is CATSREVRGLRNTQYF. The CDR3 nucleotides read TGTGCCACCAGCAGAGAAGTAAGGGGATTAAGAAATACGCAGTATTTT.